This is a list of T cell receptor beta chains from one sample in a study of Ad26.COV2.S vaccination and SARS-CoV-2 variants. The method was immunoSEQ multiplex PCR; TCRdb's version includes in-frame clones alone and lacks a portion of them. The sample yields some 410,000 clones, about 92% seen once. Sequenced material: peripheral blood, taken in a trial of Ad26.COV2.S vaccine versus placebo. The origin of the receptors is a person aged 18-60 years who received the Ad26.COV2.S COVID-19 vaccine or a placebo. Each CDR3 is given with its conserved first and last residue. Each record gives: V gene, D gene, J gene, clone size, CDR3 protein, CDR3 DNA. The D gene is left open where the match is weak. Not all rows give a size; the values are once, few, many and, for expanded clones, a class.

TRBV19,TRBD2,TRBJ2-3,-,CATASGGRDTQYF,TGTGCCACAGCTAGCGGGGGGAGAGATACGCAGTATTTT
TRBV19,-,TRBJ2-7,-,CASSISATAYEQYF,TGTGCCAGTAGTATATCAGCGACCGCCTACGAGCAGTACTTC
TRBV7-2,TRBD1,TRBJ2-1,-,CASSTAGQGMYEQFF,TGTGCCAGCAGCACGGCGGGACAGGGGATGTATGAGCAGTTCTTC
TRBV4-2,TRBD2,TRBJ2-1,-,CASSQEVAGDPGEQFF,TGTGCCAGCAGCCAAGAGGTAGCGGGGGATCCGGGTGAGCAGTTCTTC
TRBV4-3,-,TRBJ1-6,-,CASSQVHAGPERPNSPLHF,TGCGCCAGCAGCCAAGTTCATGCGGGCCCCGAGAGGCCCAATTCACCCCTCCACTTT
TRBV19,-,TRBJ1-3,-,CASRRGIDNSGNTIYF,TGTGCCAGCAGACGGGGAATAGACAACTCTGGAAACACCATATATTTT
TRBV30,TRBD2,TRBJ2-1,-,CASSGGGTSYNEQFF,TGTGCCTCCTCGGGGGGGGGCACCTCCTACAATGAGCAGTTCTTC
TRBV4-1,-,TRBJ1-1,-,CASSPGGNSRRARGTEAFF,TGCGCCAGCAGCCCAGGAGGGAACTCAAGAAGGGCCCGGGGCACTGAAGCTTTCTTT
TRBV6-5,-,TRBJ1-2,-,CASSRKGLSFF,TGTGCCAGCAGCCGAAAAGGACTGAGTTTTTTC
TRBV28,TRBD2,TRBJ2-7,-,CASSLLAGMGEQYF,TGTGCCAGCAGTTTGCTAGCGGGGATGGGGGAGCAGTACTTC
TRBV6-5,-,TRBJ2-7,once,CASRNNYEQYF,TGTGCCAGCAGAAACAACTACGAGCAGTACTTC
TRBV14,TRBD1,TRBJ2-5,-,CASSQGQRATGDSGTQYF,TGTGCCAGCAGCCAAGGACAGAGGGCGACAGGGGATTCGGGGACCCAGTACTTC
TRBV12-5,-,TRBJ2-1,-,CASGFFPPSYNEQFF,TGTGCTAGTGGTTTTTTTCCCCCCTCCTACAATGAGCAGTTCTTC
TRBV28,-,TRBJ1-1,-,CASRGYTEAFF,TGTGCCAGCAGGGGCTACACTGAAGCTTTCTTT
TRBV5-1,-,TRBJ2-1,-,CASSLGGHYNEQFF,TGCGCCAGCAGCTTGGGTGGTCACTACAATGAGCAGTTCTTC
TRBV3-1/TRBV3-2,-,TRBJ2-1,-,CASSHSPSLSSYVSSYNEQFF,TGTGCCAGCAGCCATTCCCCTAGTTTAAGCTCATACGTTAGCTCCTACAATGAGCAGTTCTTC
TRBV2,-,TRBJ2-7,-,CASSFDSFSYEQYF,TGTGCCAGCAGTTTCGACAGCTTCTCCTACGAGCAGTACTTC
TRBV11-2,-,TRBJ1-1,-,CASSLDRDYMNTEAFF,TGTGCCAGCAGCTTAGATCGGGACTACATGAACACTGAAGCTTTCTTT
TRBV6-2/TRBV6-3,-,TRBJ1-6,-,CASSFDRRSYNSPLHF,TGTGCCAGCAGCTTCGACAGGAGGTCCTATAATTCACCCCTCCACTTT
TRBV6-2/TRBV6-3,-,TRBJ1-5,-,CASSYEGNQPQHF,TGTGCCAGCAGTTACGAGGGGAATCAGCCCCAGCATTTT
TRBV24-1,TRBD1,TRBJ2-5,-,CATSDQGQDKETQYF,TGTGCCACCAGTGACCAGGGACAGGACAAAGAGACCCAGTACTTC
TRBV5-1,-,TRBJ2-5,-,CASSFDWASTQYF,TGCGCCAGCAGCTTCGATTGGGCGTCGACCCAGTACTTC
TRBV7-9,-,TRBJ2-3,once,CASSFRDTQYF,TGTGCCAGCAGCTTCCGGGATACGCAGTATTTT
TRBV28,TRBD1,TRBJ2-2,-,CASSLSPPGTGNTGELFF,TGTGCCAGCAGTTTATCCCCCCCCGGGACAGGGAACACCGGGGAGCTGTTTTTT
TRBV14,-,TRBJ2-7,-,CASSQSAGGYEQYF,TGTGCCAGCAGCCAATCCGCCGGGGGCTACGAGCAGTACTTC
TRBV30,-,TRBJ2-5,-,CAWNWRRSATQYF,TGTGCCTGGAACTGGCGGCGATCCGCCACCCAGTACTTC